The 25 T cell receptor beta chains in this list originate from one sample, sequenced in a study of blood T cell repertoires in COVID-19. TCRdb's copy holds only in-frame clones and misses some; the assay was immunoSEQ multiplex PCR. The table has some 240,000 clones, 87% seen once. The sequenced material came from peripheral blood. These receptor sequences come from a man in his 60s who had recovered from COVID-19.

The chain recombines TRBV29-1 with TRBJ2-2, with 8 bases fitting TRBD1. The CDR3 sequence is 13 residues long. Germline V lookup: CDR1 SQVTM, CDR2 ANQGSEA. V shed 3 bases, J shed 4 bases, and the junction held 1 base outside the gene matches. The CDR3 sequence: CSVDRGRTGELFF. DNA of the CDR3: TGCAGCGTTGACAGGGGGCGCACCGGGGAGCTGTTTTTT.

CDR3 in DNA: TGCAGCGTACTATATAATGAGCAGTTCTTC. Translating it yields CSVLYNEQFF. The V call is TRBV29-1, the J call TRBJ2-1; D is ambiguous. V was pared by 6 bases and J by 7 bases, with 7 bases between. In germline, CDR1 is SQVTM, CDR2 ANQGSEA. The CDR3 totals 10 residues.

This sequence joins TRBV6-5 and TRBJ2-1; maybe TRBD2 (6 bases). The germline CDR1 and CDR2 sequences are MNHEY and SVGAGI. Trimming took off 6 bases at V and 8 bases at J, with 17 bases between the two ends. The CDR3 sequence is 14 residues long. This CDR3 is CASRVTLSGHEQFF. CDR3 sequence (DNA): TGTGCCAGCAGAGTTACTTTGAGCGGGCATGAGCAGTTCTTC.

In this sample, this clone turned up a few times. This chain connects TRBV9 to TRBJ1-4; TRBD1 matches at 7 bases. The germline V gene encodes CDR1 SGDLS and CDR2 YYNGEE. The trim removed 0 bases at V and 8 bases at J, leaving 7 bases unmatched. There are 15 residues in the CDR3. The CDR3, as DNA: TGTGCCAGCAGCGTAGGACAGGGAAATTGGGAAAAACTGTTTTTT. As protein: CASSVGQGNWEKLFF.

The chain joins TRBV10-3 to TRBJ2-7; D uncertain. Germline assignment: CDR1 ENHRY and CDR2 SYGVKD. CDR3 length: 13 residues. Trimming removed 2 bases at V and 3 bases at J, with 8 bases between. As DNA, the CDR3 is TGTGCCATCAGTGAGCAGTTTCGCTACGAGCAGTACGTC. Protein product: CAISEQFRYEQYV.

V usage is TRBV30 and J usage is TRBJ2-1; D might be TRBD1 (5 bases). The V gene lost 0 bases and the J gene lost 6 bases, with 12 bases spanning the gap. CDR1 is GTSNPN, CDR2 SVGIG, per germline (reference sequence). This CDR3 is 14 amino acids long. CDR3: CAWSVTVTGNEQFF. DNA of the CDR3: TGTGCCTGGAGTGTAACGGTTACAGGCAATGAGCAGTTCTTC. The full variable domain, its missing parts supplied by reference TRBV30 and TRBJ2-1, is SQTIHQWPATLVQPVGSPLSLECTVEGTSNPNLYWYRQAAGRGLQLLFYSVGIGQISSEVPQNLSASRPQDRQFILSSKKLLLSDSGFYLCAWSVTVTGNEQFFGPGTRLTVL.

The chain carries TRBV6-1 and TRBJ1-4; 7 bases agree with TRBD1. Germline-derived CDR1 and CDR2 are MNHNS and SASEGT. V lost 2 bases and J lost 8; bases outside the gene matches: 8. The CDR3 contains 15 residues. CDR3 nucleotides: TGTGCCAGCAGTGAAATACGACAGGGAAAGGAAAAACTGTTTTTT. Translation: CASSEIRQGKEKLFF.

This chain links TRBV19 with TRBJ1-1; 10 bases fit TRBD1. Trimming took 0 bases from V and 5 from J; bases not matched to a gene: 12. Germline assignment: CDR1 LNHDA and CDR2 SQIVND (reference sequence). The CDR3 contains 18 residues. The CDR3 nucleotides are TGTGCCAGTAGTATAGATCGACAGGGGGCGCCAAAGAGGACTGAAGCTTTCTTT. As protein: CASSIDRQGAPKRTEAFF.

The chain is built from TRBV18 and TRBJ1-3, with 8 bases aligning to TRBD1. V lost 6 bases, J lost 6 bases, and 4 bases stayed unmatched. The CDR3 extends over 13 amino acids. Germline V gene sequence: CDR1 KGHSH, CDR2 LQKENI. CDR3 DNA sequence: TGTGCCAGCTCGTCGGGACAGGAAAACACCATATATTTT. Its protein product is CASSSGQENTIYF. The full variable domain, with the rest looked up from reference TRBV18 and TRBJ1-3, is NAGVMQNPRHLVRRRGQEARLRCSPMKGHSHVYWYRQLPEEGLKFMVYLQKENIIDESGMPKERFSAEFPKEGPSILRIQQVVRGDSAAYFCASSSGQENTIYFGEGSWLTVV.

The chain has TRBV6-1 and TRBJ2-6, with D unclear. The CDR3 is 14 amino acids. V lost 5 bases and J lost 0, with 5 bases in between. The V gene's germline CDR1 is MNHNS and CDR2 SASEGT. CDR3 sequence: CASSQHSGANVLTF. The CDR3 DNA reads TGTGCCAGCAGTCAACACTCTGGGGCCAACGTCCTGACTTTC.

The gene calls are TRBV7-2 and TRBJ1-1; maybe TRBD1 (6 bases). The CDR3 loop spans 12 amino acids. Germline CDR1 is SGHTA and CDR2 is FQGNSA. V lost 8 bases and J 3 bases, leaving 10 bases between the germline ends. The DNA of the CDR3 is TGTGCCAGCTCGGACAGCTACACTGAAGCTTTCTTT. Protein sequence: CASSDSYTEAFF. The complete variable domain, with remaining parts taken from reference TRBV7-2 and TRBJ1-1, reads GAGVSQSPSNKVTEKGKDVELRCDPISGHTALYWYRQSLGQGLEFLIYFQGNSAPDKSGLPSDRFSAERTGGSVSTLTIQRTQQEDSAVYLCASSDSYTEAFFGQGTRLTVV.

This clone was counted between two and nine times. The rearrangement links TRBV5-3 to TRBJ2-7, with D perhaps TRBD1 (5 bases). TRBV5-3 is annotated as an ORF whose role is uncertain. V shed 0 bases and J shed 4 bases, with 14 bases lying between them. This CDR3 comprises 15 residues. The CDR3 protein is CARSLVCRGRYEQYV. CDR3 nucleotides: TGTGCCAGAAGCTTGGTCTGTAGGGGTAGGTACGAGCAGTACGTC.

The rearrangement uses TRBV19 and TRBJ2-1; perhaps TRBD2 as D (5 bases). Germline CDR1 LNHDA, CDR2 SQIVND (reference sequence). The CDR3 consists of 13 residues. With 2 bases removed from V and 6 bases from J, the gap between germline ends came to 8 bases. CDR3 amino acids: CASSIQRRNEQFF. The CDR3 DNA reads TGTGCCAGTAGTATACAGCGGCGCAATGAGCAGTTCTTC. Based on the CDR3 plus reference TRBV19 and TRBJ2-1, the full variable domain is DGGITQSPKYLFRKEGQNVTLSCEQNLNHDAMYWYRQDPGQGLRLIYYSQIVNDFQKGDIAEGYSVSREKKESFPLTVTSAQKNPTAFYLCASSIQRRNEQFFGPGTRLTVL.

The rearrangement joins TRBV6-1 to TRBJ1-1; D ambiguous. The germline V and J ends were trimmed by 3 bases and 1 base, with 6 bases remaining between them. The CDR3 consists of 13 residues. Germline CDR1 and CDR2: MNHNS and SASEGT. CDR3 loop: CASSEVGNTEAFF. The CDR3, as DNA: TGTGCCAGCAGTGAGGTCGGGAACACTGAAGCTTTCTTT.

The genes are TRBV28 and TRBJ2-7; D unclear. The CDR3 is made up of 14 amino acids. Germline V gene lookup returns CDR1 MDHEN and CDR2 SYDVKM. V was cut by 3 bases and J by 5 bases, with 14 bases left in between. The CDR3 here is CASSFSGQLNEQYF. CDR3 DNA: TGTGCCAGCAGTTTCTCTGGGCAGCTCAACGAGCAGTACTTC.

This chain joins TRBV3-1 (or the pseudogene TRBV3-2) and TRBJ2-5; D possibly corresponds to TRBD1 (6 bases). V was shortened by 11 bases and J by 4 bases, with 20 bases between the two germline ends. Germline V gene sequence: CDR1 LGHDT, CDR2 YNNKEL (reference sequence). This CDR3 contains 14 residues. DNA of the CDR3: TGTGCCTCTCGGCTACAGGGCGTGGGAGAGACCCAGTACTTC. This translates into CASRLQGVGETQYF.

The CDR3: CASAGTGRGRVNNQPQHF. CDR3 DNA sequence: TGTGCCAGTGCTGGGACAGGGAGAGGAAGAGTGAACAATCAGCCCCAGCATTTT. This chain links TRBV19 with TRBJ1-5; 9 nucleotides match TRBD1. The trim removed 8 bases at V and 3 bases at J, leaving 17 bases unmatched. The CDR3 contains 18 residues. Germline CDR1 is LNHDA and CDR2 is SQIVND (reference sequence).

The rearrangement links TRBV5-1 to TRBJ2-7; 8 bases map to TRBD1. Germline assignment: CDR1 SGHRS and CDR2 YFSETQ. This CDR3 is 15 amino acids long. J was trimmed by 2 bases and V by 1 base; bases with no gene match: 5. In DNA, the CDR3 is TGCGCCAGCAGCTTGTCGGGACAGGTAACCTACGAGCAGTACTTC. Its translation: CASSLSGQVTYEQYF.

The sample holds a few counts of this clone. The rearrangement uses TRBV5-6 and TRBJ1-2; possibly TRBD1 for D (5 bases). The CDR3 contains 14 residues. Germline loops: CDR1 SGHDT, CDR2 YYEEEE. V gave up 1 base and J gave up 4 bases, with 11 bases separating them. CDR3 in amino acids: CASSLWQDTYGYTF. The CDR3 DNA follows: TGTGCCAGCAGCTTGTGGCAGGACACCTATGGCTACACCTTC.

This chain uses TRBV5-5 with TRBJ1-6; the match to TRBD1 covers 8 bases. Germline CDR1 reads SGHKS; CDR2 reads YYEKEE (reference sequence). The CDR3 has 20 amino acids. With V trimmed by 3 bases and J by 1 base, 15 bases remained unmatched. The CDR3 coding sequence is TGTGCCAGCAGCTCATGGCCACCCCAGGGGGCAGGGTCCTATAATTCACCCCTCCACTTT. Its translation is CASSSWPPQGAGSYNSPLHF. Combining the CDR3 with reference TRBV5-5 and TRBJ1-6 gives the whole variable domain DAGVTQSPTHLIKTRGQQVTLRCSPISGHKSVSWYQQVLGQGPQFIFQYYEKEERGRGNFPDRFSARQFPNYSSELNVNALLLGDSALYLCASSSWPPQGAGSYNSPLHFGNGTRLTVT.

J is TRBJ2-3 and V is TRBV5-4; no clear D gene. Deletions cut 4 bases from V and 6 bases from J, with 18 bases between. The CDR3 covers 15 residues. Germline CDR1 and CDR2: SGHNT and YYREEE (reference sequence). This CDR3 reads CASSVVSSVWDTQYF. Here the CDR3 DNA reads TGTGCCAGCAGCGTAGTTAGTAGTGTCTGGGATACGCAGTATTTT.

The chain employs TRBV29-1 and TRBJ2-1; 7 nucleotides match TRBD2. This CDR3 has 14 amino acids. Germline V CDR1 and CDR2: SQVTM, ANQGSEA. The J segment lost 7 bases and the V segment lost 4 bases, leaving 10 bases of the junction unmatched. Here the CDR3 DNA reads TGCAGCGTTGCCCGGGGGGTTGGTCGGAATGAGCAGTTCTTC. This sequence encodes CSVARGVGRNEQFF.

The genes are TRBV6-6 and TRBJ2-5; 8 bases are a match to TRBD2. This CDR3 contains 14 residues. CDR1 MNHNY and CDR2 SVGAGI come from the germline V gene (reference sequence). Trimming removed 3 bases from V and 3 bases from J; junction bases left unmatched: 3. The CDR3 nucleotides read TGTGCCAGCAGTTATCGGGGGGGGAAAGAGACCCAGTACTTC. This encodes CASSYRGGKETQYF.

The chain couples TRBV12-3 or TRBV12-4 to TRBJ2-3, with 10 bases lining up with TRBD2. The length of the CDR3 is 13 residues. J lost 5 bases, V lost 6 bases, and 2 bases had no gene match. CDR3 sequence reads: CASRPSGGDTQYF. In DNA, the CDR3 is TGTGCCAGCAGACCTAGCGGGGGAGATACGCAGTATTTT.

The chain couples TRBV7-9 to TRBJ1-2; unclear D gene. The V gene's germline CDR1 is SEHNR and CDR2 FQNEAQ (reference sequence). The CDR3 is 11 residues long. V lost 7 bases and J 7 bases, leaving 10 bases between the germline ends. The CDR3 reads CASMGGFGYTF. In DNA form, the CDR3 reads TGTGCCAGCATGGGCGGGTTTGGCTACACCTTC. The full variable domain, completed using reference TRBV7-9 and TRBJ1-2, is DTGVSQNPRHKITKRGQNVTFRCDPISEHNRLYWYRQTLGQGPEFLTYFQNEAQLEKSRLLSDRFSAERPKGSFSTLEIQRTEQGDSAMYLCASMGGFGYTFGSGTRLTVV.